This T cell receptor (beta chain) derives from a study of a mutant IDH1 vaccine in newly diagnosed glioma. Using immunoSEQ multiplex PCR, the repertoire was profiled, and TCRdb retains in-frame clones only, with some absent. The repertoire holds 40,000 to 50,000 clones, with approximately 72% as singletons. Noted time point: week 23, last vaccination. What each vaccine dose contained was 300 ug of mutant IDH1 20-mer peptide, accompanied by topical imiquimod. For this clone: Antigen: not known.

CDR1 LNHDA and CDR2 SQIVND come from the germline V gene (reference sequence). The CDR3 extends over 15 amino acids. V gave up 5 bases and J gave up 8 bases, with 21 bases separating them. The gene calls are TRBV19 and TRBJ1-1, with a tentative D call TRBD1 (5 bases). This clonotype was obtained from a man aged 45-60 years with glioma. The sequencing used PBMCs, collected from a glioma patient whose treatment included an IDH1 peptide vaccine. The CDR3 DNA follows: TGTGCCAGTAGTCCCCGGGGGTACATCCCACTAGAAGCTTTCTTT. Amino acid sequence: CASSPRGYIPLEAFF. Full variable domain (outside the CDR3, taken from reference TRBV19 and TRBJ1-1): DGGITQSPKYLFRKEGQNVTLSCEQNLNHDAMYWYRQDPGQGLRLIYYSQIVNDFQKGDIAEGYSVSREKKESFPLTVTSAQKNPTAFYLCASSPRGYIPLEAFFGQGTRLTVV.